This is a list of T cell receptor beta chains from one sample in a study of cytomegalovirus exposure and HLA in healthy donors. The assay was immunoSEQ multiplex PCR, and TCRdb's table has in-frame clones only and misses some. The sample lists 140,000 to 150,000 clones; about 80% were seen once. Sequenced sample: PBMCs. The receptors were sampled from a young woman in good health and CMV-seropositive. Both conserved end residues are part of each CDR3. D genes are given only for firm matches. Some rows have no size entry. The others give once, few or many, or a class for an expanded clone.

J: TRBJ1-1; D: .; size: .; V: TRBV11-2; CDR3: CASSLARSTEAFF; DNA: TGTGCCAGCAGCTTAGCGAGGAGCACTGAAGCTTTCTTT
J: TRBJ2-1; D: .; size: .; V: TRBV4-1; CDR3: CASSPHRGLIYNEQFF; DNA: TGCGCCAGCAGCCCCCATAGGGGACTTATTTACAATGAGCAGTTCTTC
J: TRBJ2-7; D: .; size: .; V: TRBV5-1; CDR3: CASSRGGDEQYF; DNA: TGCGCCAGCAGCAGGGGAGGCGACGAGCAGTACTTC
J: TRBJ2-6; D: TRBD1; size: .; V: TRBV2; CDR3: CASSEARGQGANVLTF; DNA: TGTGCCAGCAGTGAAGCCAGGGGGCAAGGGGCCAACGTCCTGACTTTC
J: TRBJ2-7; D: .; size: .; V: TRBV7-2; CDR3: CASSLSLEQYF; DNA: TGTGCCAGCAGCTTATCTCTCGAGCAGTACTTC
J: TRBJ2-7; D: TRBD1; size: .; V: TRBV6-1; CDR3: CASSEARGRPYEQYF; DNA: TGTGCCAGCAGTGAGGCCAGGGGGCGCCCCTACGAGCAGTACTTC
J: TRBJ1-3; D: .; size: .; V: TRBV6-5; CDR3: CASSYAGSGNTIYF; DNA: TGTGCCAGCAGTTACGCGGGCTCTGGAAACACCATATATTTT
J: TRBJ2-1; D: .; size: .; V: TRBV20-1; CDR3: CSAGHNEQFF; DNA: TGCAGTGCTGGCCACAATGAGCAGTTCTTC
J: TRBJ1-3; D: .; size: .; V: TRBV4-3; CDR3: CASSQGTSGNTIYF; DNA: TGCGCCAGCAGCCAGGGGACATCTGGAAACACCATATATTTT
J: TRBJ2-7; D: .; size: .; V: TRBV5-6; CDR3: CASSSLGGGTYEQYF; DNA: TGTGCCAGCAGCTCCCTCGGGGGAGGAACCTACGAGCAGTACTTC
J: TRBJ1-6; D: .; size: .; V: TRBV4-3; CDR3: CASSQVVGGSYNSPLHF; DNA: TGCGCCAGCAGCCAAGTCGTTGGCGGGTCCTATAATTCACCCCTCCACTTT
J: TRBJ1-4; D: TRBD1; size: .; V: TRBV28; CDR3: CASRHRGLELFF; DNA: TGTGCCAGCAGACATAGGGGGCTAGAACTGTTTTTT
J: TRBJ1-1; D: TRBD1; size: .; V: TRBV6-4; CDR3: CASSDRGHTEAFF; DNA: TGTGCCAGCAGTGACAGGGGGCACACTGAAGCTTTCTTT
J: TRBJ2-5; D: .; size: .; V: TRBV6-1; CDR3: CASSEPQGGKTQYF; DNA: TGTGCCAGCAGTGAACCCCAGGGAGGAAAGACCCAGTACTTC
J: TRBJ2-2; D: TRBD1; size: .; V: TRBV19; CDR3: CASADRGHTGELFF; DNA: TGTGCCAGCGCCGACAGGGGGCATACCGGGGAGCTGTTTTTT
J: TRBJ2-5; D: .; size: .; V: TRBV5-4; CDR3: CASSSVVPQGRETQYF; DNA: TGTGCCAGCAGCTCCGTTGTCCCGCAGGGTCGGGAGACCCAGTACTTC
J: TRBJ2-5; D: TRBD2; size: once; V: TRBV2; CDR3: CASAGGARTQYF; DNA: TGTGCCAGCGCGGGGGGGGCACGGACCCAGTACTTC
J: TRBJ1-1; D: TRBD1; size: .; V: TRBV5-4; CDR3: CASRGQGGMNTEAFF; DNA: TGTGCCAGCAGGGGACAGGGCGGAATGAACACTGAAGCTTTCTTT
J: TRBJ2-7; D: TRBD1; size: .; V: TRBV13; CDR3: CASRPTGTGYEQYF; DNA: TGTGCCAGCAGACCCACCGGGACAGGGTACGAGCAGTACTTC
J: TRBJ1-5; D: .; size: .; V: TRBV28; CDR3: CASSLRGSQPQHF; DNA: TGTGCCAGCAGTTTGCGGGGGAGTCAGCCCCAGCATTTT
J: TRBJ1-1; D: .; size: .; V: TRBV9; CDR3: CASSVGSGGIGTEAFF; DNA: TGTGCCAGCAGCGTAGGATCGGGAGGGATCGGGACTGAAGCTTTCTTT
J: TRBJ2-7; D: TRBD1; size: .; V: TRBV30; CDR3: CAWSLGQGSSYKQYF; DNA: TGTGCCTGGAGCTTGGGACAGGGTAGCTCCTACAAGCAGTACTTC
J: TRBJ2-7; D: .; size: .; V: TRBV19; CDR3: CASSRGYEQYF; DNA: TGTGCCAGCTCCAGGGGTTACGAGCAGTACTTC
J: TRBJ2-5; D: .; size: .; V: TRBV15; CDR3: CATSPRLQETQYF; DNA: TGTGCCACCAGCCCCCGACTACAAGAGACCCAGTACTTC
J: TRBJ1-3; D: .; size: medium-sized; V: TRBV9; CDR3: CASSVGLLSSGNTIYF; DNA: TGTGCCAGCAGCGTTGGACTGCTCAGCTCTGGAAACACCATATATTTT
J: TRBJ2-5; D: TRBD2; size: .; V: TRBV18; CDR3: CASSGLAGRGETQYF; DNA: TGTGCCAGCTCGGGCCTAGCGGGCAGAGGCGAGACCCAGTACTTC
J: TRBJ1-2; D: TRBD1; size: .; V: TRBV5-1; CDR3: CASSPGQGRGFGGYTF; DNA: TGCGCCAGCAGCCCGGGACAGGGGAGGGGATTCGGGGGCTACACCTTC
J: TRBJ2-1; D: TRBD1; size: .; V: TRBV4-1; CDR3: CASSSRQGAKSFNEQFF; DNA: TGCGCCAGCAGCTCCCGACAGGGGGCAAAGTCGTTCAATGAGCAGTTCTTC
J: TRBJ2-7; D: .; size: .; V: TRBV28; CDR3: CASSLRGYTQYF; DNA: TGTGCCAGCAGTTTAAGGGGATATACGCAGTACTTC
J: TRBJ1-6; D: TRBD1; size: once; V: TRBV5-1; CDR3: CASTPRGTGGSPLHF; DNA: TGCGCCAGCACCCCGCGGGGGACAGGGGGTTCACCCCTCCACTTT
J: TRBJ1-1; D: .; size: .; V: TRBV27; CDR3: CASSPGHAGHTEAFF; DNA: TGTGCCAGCAGTCCCGGACACGCCGGCCACACTGAAGCTTTCTTT
J: TRBJ2-7; D: TRBD1; size: .; V: TRBV5-1; CDR3: CASSVDRVIYEQYF; DNA: TGCGCCAGCAGCGTGGACAGGGTAATCTACGAGCAGTACTTC
J: TRBJ1-2; D: .; size: few; V: TRBV4-3; CDR3: CASSQDLVELTYGYTF; DNA: TGCGCCAGCAGCCAAGATCTTGTAGAGCTAACTTATGGCTACACCTTC
J: TRBJ1-3; D: TRBD1; size: .; V: TRBV4-1; CDR3: CASSQEGTVSSGNTIYF; DNA: TGCGCCAGCAGCCAAGAGGGGACAGTAAGCTCTGGAAACACCATATATTTT
J: TRBJ2-7; D: .; size: .; V: TRBV6-5; CDR3: CASQSTVPPYEQYF; DNA: TGTGCCAGTCAATCGACAGTCCCCCCCTACGAGCAGTACTTC
J: TRBJ1-2; D: .; size: .; V: TRBV28; CDR3: CASQDTTNYGYTF; DNA: TGTGCCAGCCAGGACACCACTAACTATGGCTACACCTTC
J: TRBJ2-7; D: TRBD2; size: few; V: TRBV5-5; CDR3: CASSFSGTKLRSYEQYF; DNA: TGTGCCAGCAGCTTTTCCGGGACTAAGCTTAGATCCTACGAGCAGTACTTC
J: TRBJ1-4; D: .; size: .; V: TRBV11-2; CDR3: CASSLAPDSPKLFF; DNA: TGTGCCAGCAGCTTAGCCCCAGACAGCCCAAAACTGTTTTTT
J: TRBJ1-4; D: .; size: .; V: TRBV6-5; CDR3: CASSYSRTAVNEKLFF; DNA: TGTGCCAGCAGTTACTCGAGGACAGCTGTTAATGAAAAACTGTTTTTT
J: TRBJ1-5; D: TRBD1; size: .; V: TRBV9; CDR3: CASSRGQGGYQPQHF; DNA: TGTGCCAGCAGCAGGGGACAGGGGGGTTATCAGCCCCAGCATTTT
J: TRBJ1-2; D: .; size: .; V: TRBV4-1; CDR3: CASSQDPVDRNYGYTF; DNA: TGCGCCAGCAGCCAAGATCCGGTGGACAGAAACTATGGCTACACCTTC
J: TRBJ1-5; D: TRBD1; size: .; V: TRBV5-1; CDR3: CASSLGGTGDQPQHF; DNA: TGCGCCAGCAGCTTGGGAGGGACAGGGGATCAGCCCCAGCATTTT
J: TRBJ1-1; D: TRBD1; size: .; V: TRBV6-6; CDR3: CASSYPLGTGGEAFF; DNA: TGTGCCAGCAGTTACCCGCTAGGGACAGGGGGTGAAGCTTTCTTT
J: TRBJ2-1; D: TRBD2; size: once; V: TRBV15; CDR3: CATSRSTGIAGGQEQFF; DNA: TGTGCCACCAGCAGGTCGACAGGCATAGCGGGGGGGCAGGAGCAGTTCTTC
J: TRBJ2-7; D: .; size: .; V: TRBV2; CDR3: CASGGQSSYEQYF; DNA: TGTGCCAGCGGAGGACAGTCGTCCTACGAGCAGTACTTC
J: TRBJ2-7; D: TRBD1; size: .; V: TRBV27; CDR3: CASSLAPDRVAEQYF; DNA: TGTGCCAGCAGTTTGGCCCCCGACAGGGTAGCAGAGCAGTACTTC
J: TRBJ2-2; D: .; size: .; V: TRBV7-9; CDR3: CASSRLQGTNTGELFF; DNA: TGTGCCAGCAGCCGACTACAGGGGACTAACACCGGGGAGCTGTTTTTT
J: TRBJ2-5; D: TRBD1; size: .; V: TRBV27; CDR3: CASSFSRGLLRIGKETQYF; DNA: TGTGCCAGCAGTTTCTCTAGGGGGCTGTTGAGGATTGGGAAAGAGACCCAGTACTTC
J: TRBJ2-3; D: TRBD2; size: .; V: TRBV9; CDR3: CASSVGPAGGPQDTQYF; DNA: TGTGCCAGCAGCGTAGGGCCAGCGGGGGGGCCGCAAGATACGCAGTATTTT
J: TRBJ1-5; D: TRBD1; size: .; V: TRBV6-1; CDR3: CASSRDSYSNQPQHF; DNA: TGTGCCAGCAGTCGGGACAGTTATAGCAATCAGCCCCAGCATTTT